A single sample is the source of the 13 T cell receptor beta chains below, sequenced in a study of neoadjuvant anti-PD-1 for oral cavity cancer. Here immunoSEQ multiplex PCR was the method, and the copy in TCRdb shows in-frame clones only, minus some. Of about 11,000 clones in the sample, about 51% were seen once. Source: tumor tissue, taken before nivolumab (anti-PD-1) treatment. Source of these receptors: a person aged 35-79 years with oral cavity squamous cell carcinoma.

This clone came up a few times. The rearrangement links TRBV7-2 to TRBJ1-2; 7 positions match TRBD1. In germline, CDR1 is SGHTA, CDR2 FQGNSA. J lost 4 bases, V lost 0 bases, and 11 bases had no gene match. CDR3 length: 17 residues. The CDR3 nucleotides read TGTGCCAGCAGCTTAGCTTTAGAAAGGGGGCAAATCTATGGCTACACCTTC. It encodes CASSLALERGQIYGYTF.

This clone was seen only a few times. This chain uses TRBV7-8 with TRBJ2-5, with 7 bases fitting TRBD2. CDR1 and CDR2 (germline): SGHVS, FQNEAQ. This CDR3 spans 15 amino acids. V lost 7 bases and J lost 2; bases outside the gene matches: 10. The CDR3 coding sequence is TGTGCCAGCACCCTAGGGCGGGGGACTCAAGAGACCCAGTACTTC. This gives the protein CASTLGRGTQETQYF.

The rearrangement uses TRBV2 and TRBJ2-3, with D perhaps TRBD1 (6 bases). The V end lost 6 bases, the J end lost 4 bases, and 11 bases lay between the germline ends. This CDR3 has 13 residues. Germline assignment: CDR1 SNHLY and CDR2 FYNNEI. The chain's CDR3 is CASSYRVSDTQYF. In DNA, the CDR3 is TGTGCCAGCAGCTACAGGGTTTCAGATACGCAGTATTTT.

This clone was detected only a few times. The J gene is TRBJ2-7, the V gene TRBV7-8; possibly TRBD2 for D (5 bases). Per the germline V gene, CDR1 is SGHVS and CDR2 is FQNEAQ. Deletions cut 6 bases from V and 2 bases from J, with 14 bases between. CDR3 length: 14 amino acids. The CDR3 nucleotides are TGTGCCAGCAGTTTGGGGAGACTGACCTACGAGCAGTACTTC. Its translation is CASSLGRLTYEQYF.

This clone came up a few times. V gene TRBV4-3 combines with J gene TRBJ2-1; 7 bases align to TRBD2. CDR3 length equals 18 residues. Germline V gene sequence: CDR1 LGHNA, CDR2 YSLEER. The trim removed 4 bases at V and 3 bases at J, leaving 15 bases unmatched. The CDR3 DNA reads TGCGCCAGCAGCCCAAGGATTGGGACTACTCCCCTCTACAATGAGCAGTTCTTC. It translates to CASSPRIGTTPLYNEQFF.

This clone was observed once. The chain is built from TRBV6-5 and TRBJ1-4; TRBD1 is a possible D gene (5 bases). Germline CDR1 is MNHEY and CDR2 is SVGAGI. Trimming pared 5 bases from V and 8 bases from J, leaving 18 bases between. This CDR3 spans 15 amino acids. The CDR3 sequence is CASSQTGRSGEKLFF. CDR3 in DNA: TGTGCCAGCAGTCAGACGGGACGGTCTGGGGAAAAACTGTTTTTT.

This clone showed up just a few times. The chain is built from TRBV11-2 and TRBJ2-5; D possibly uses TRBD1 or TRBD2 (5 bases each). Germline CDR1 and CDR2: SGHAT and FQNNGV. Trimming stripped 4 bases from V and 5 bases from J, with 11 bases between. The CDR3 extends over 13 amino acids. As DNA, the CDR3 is TGTGCCAGCAGCTCCGGGACGGGGGAGACCCAGTACTTC. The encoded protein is CASSSGTGETQYF.

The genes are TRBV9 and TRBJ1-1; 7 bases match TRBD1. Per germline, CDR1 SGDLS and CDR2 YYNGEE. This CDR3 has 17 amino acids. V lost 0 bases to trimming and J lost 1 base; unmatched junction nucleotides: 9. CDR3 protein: CASSVAPQGRGNTEAFF. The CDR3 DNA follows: TGTGCCAGCAGCGTAGCCCCACAGGGGAGGGGGAACACTGAAGCTTTCTTT.

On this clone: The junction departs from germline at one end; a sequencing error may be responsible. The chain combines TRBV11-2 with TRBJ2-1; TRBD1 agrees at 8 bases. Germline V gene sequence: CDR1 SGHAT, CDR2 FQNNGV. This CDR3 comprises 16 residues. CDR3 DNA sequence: TGCGCCAGCAGCCAAGGTGACAGGGGCTATTACAATGAGCAGTTCTTC. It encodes CASSQGDRGYYNEQFF.

The CDR3 DNA sequence: TGTGCCAGCAGCTTAGACGGCACTGAAGCTTTCTTT. Translating gives CASSLDGTEAFF. The chain combines TRBV7-9 with TRBJ1-1; D remains unclear. This CDR3 is 12 amino acids long. From germline, CDR1 is SEHNR and CDR2 FQNEAQ (reference sequence). Trimming removed 1 base at V and 4 bases at J, with 4 bases between.

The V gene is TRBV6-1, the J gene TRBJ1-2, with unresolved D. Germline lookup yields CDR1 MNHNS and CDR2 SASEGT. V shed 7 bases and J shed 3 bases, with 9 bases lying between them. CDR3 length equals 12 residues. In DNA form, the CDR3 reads TGTGCCAGCACTCGGGCCCACTATGGCTACACCTTC. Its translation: CASTRAHYGYTF.

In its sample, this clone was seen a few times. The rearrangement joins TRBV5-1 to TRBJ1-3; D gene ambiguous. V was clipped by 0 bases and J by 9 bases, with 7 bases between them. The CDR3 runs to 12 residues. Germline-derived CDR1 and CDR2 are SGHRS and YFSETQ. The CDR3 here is CASSLDRGTIYF. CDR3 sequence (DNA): TGCGCCAGCAGCTTGGATCGGGGCACCATATATTTT.

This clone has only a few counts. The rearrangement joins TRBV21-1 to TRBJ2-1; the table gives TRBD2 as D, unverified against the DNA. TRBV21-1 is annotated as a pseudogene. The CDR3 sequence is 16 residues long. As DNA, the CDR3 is TGTGCCAGCAGCATTGCGCCGGGAGATGTCTACAATGAGCAGTTCTTC. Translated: CASSIAPGDVYNEQFF.